These 6 T cell receptor beta chains originate from one sample sequenced in a study of blood T cells in healthy people across ages. The use of a sample-barcoded 5' primer and a J-beta primer mix characterized a second PCR of about 7 to 12 cycles. TCRdb re-called the 5' RACE reads with MiXCR, one entry per CDR3 protein. This sample yields roughly 1,700,000 distinct CDR3 sequences, of which 28% are seen a single time; 7.7% belongs to the top ten. Sequencing was performed on blood. The receptor set was obtained from a woman aged 30 to 39 in good health.

The chain recombines TRBV7-2 with TRBJ2-6; 7 nucleotides align to TRBD1. The V segment lost 5 bases and the J segment 4 bases; nucleotides outside the gene matches: 5. Germline V gene data show CDR1 as SGHTA and CDR2 as FQGNSA. The CDR3 sequence is 15 residues long. CDR3 sequence: CASSRTGGGANVLTF. DNA for the CDR3: TGTGCCAGCAGCCGGACAGGCGGCGGGGCCAACGTCCTGACTTTC.

This clonotype was counted only a few times. The chain couples TRBV5-1 to TRBJ2-7; tentatively, D is TRBD1 (5 bases). CDR3 length: 10 amino acids. Germline V gene lookup returns CDR1 SGHRS and CDR2 YFSETQ. V lost 9 bases to trimming and J lost 4 bases, with 8 bases between them. CDR3 DNA: TGCGCCAACCCAGGGTACGAGCAGTACTTC. Translating it yields CANPGYEQYF.

This clonotype was seen more than once but under ten times. The V call is TRBV7-9, the J call TRBJ2-1, with 10 nucleotides matching TRBD2. The germline V gene encodes CDR1 SEHNR and CDR2 FQNEAQ (reference sequence). The CDR3 is 15 amino acids. Trimming took 5 bases from V and 4 from J; bases not matched to a gene: 5. CDR3 bases: TGTGCCAGCAGCCACGGACTAGCGGAGTACAATGAGCAGTTCTTC. It is translated as CASSHGLAEYNEQFF.

The gene calls are TRBV4-1 and TRBJ1-2, with unresolved D. The V end was cut by 0 bases, the J end by 0 bases, with 8 bases between. Germline V gene lookup returns CDR1 MGHRA and CDR2 YSYEKL. The CDR3 runs to 15 residues. Here the CDR3 reads CASSQESGPNYGYTF. The CDR3 DNA is TGCGCCAGCAGCCAAGAGTCCGGGCCTAACTATGGCTACACCTTC.

This clonotype was recorded many times. At one boundary the junction diverges from the germline segment, which might be a read error. The rearrangement uses TRBV5-1 and TRBJ2-1; maybe TRBD2 (6 bases). This CDR3 has 13 amino acids. The germline V gene encodes CDR1 SGHRS and CDR2 YFSETQ. The CDR3 region is CASSLGGSNEQFF. The CDR3 coding sequence is TGTGCCAGCAGCTTGGGGGGAAGCAATGAGCAGTTCTTC.

The rearrangement links TRBV20-1 to TRBJ1-5; perhaps TRBD1 as D (5 bases). Germline CDR1 DFQATT, CDR2 SNEGSKA (reference sequence). The CDR3 totals 15 residues. V was shortened by 4 bases and J by 2 bases, with 15 bases between the two germline ends. For the CDR3, the DNA is TGCAGTGCTATGGGACCGTCGCTCCGCAATCAGCCCCAGCATTTT. Encoded protein: CSAMGPSLRNQPQHF.